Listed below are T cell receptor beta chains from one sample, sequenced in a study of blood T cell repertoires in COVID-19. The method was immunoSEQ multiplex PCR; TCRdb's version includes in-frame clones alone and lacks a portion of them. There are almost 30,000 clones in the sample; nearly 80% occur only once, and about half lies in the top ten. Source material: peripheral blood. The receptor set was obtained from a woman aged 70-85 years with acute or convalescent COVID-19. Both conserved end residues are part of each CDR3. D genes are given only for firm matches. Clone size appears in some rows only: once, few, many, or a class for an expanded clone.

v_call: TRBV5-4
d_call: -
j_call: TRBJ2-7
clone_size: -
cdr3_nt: TGTGCCAGCAGCTTGGCCGGGGGTACTACCTACGAGCAGTACTTC
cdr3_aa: CASSLAGGTTYEQYF

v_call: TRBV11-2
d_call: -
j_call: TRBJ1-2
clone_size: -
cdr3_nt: TGTGCCAGCAGTCTTGGGGGGTCCTATGGCTACACCTTC
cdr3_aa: CASSLGGSYGYTF

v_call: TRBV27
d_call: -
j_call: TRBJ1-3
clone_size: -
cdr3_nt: TGTGCCAGCAGTTTGGGCCGACAGACTGGAAACACCATATATTTT
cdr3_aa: CASSLGRQTGNTIYF

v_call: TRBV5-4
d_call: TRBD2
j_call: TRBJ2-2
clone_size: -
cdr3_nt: TGTGCCAGCAGCACTGGACTAGCGGCGGGCACCGGGGAGCTGTTTTTT
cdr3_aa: CASSTGLAAGTGELFF

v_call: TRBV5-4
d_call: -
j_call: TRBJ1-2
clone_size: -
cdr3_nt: TGTGCCAGCAGCCCCGTCGGAGCTAACTATGGCTACACCTTC
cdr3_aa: CASSPVGANYGYTF

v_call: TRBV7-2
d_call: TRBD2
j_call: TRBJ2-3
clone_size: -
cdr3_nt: TGTGCCAGCAGCTCGATAGCGGGGGGAACCACAGATACGCAGTATTTT
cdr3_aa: CASSSIAGGTTDTQYF

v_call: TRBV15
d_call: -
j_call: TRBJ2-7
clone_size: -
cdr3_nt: TGTGCCACCAGCAGAGACAGGGGTCGGGGTTACGAGCAGTACTTC
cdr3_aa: CATSRDRGRGYEQYF

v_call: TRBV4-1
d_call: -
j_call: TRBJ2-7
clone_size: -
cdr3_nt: TGCGCCAGCAGCCAAGATGTGACTACTTCTGGCTACGAGCAGTACTTC
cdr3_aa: CASSQDVTTSGYEQYF

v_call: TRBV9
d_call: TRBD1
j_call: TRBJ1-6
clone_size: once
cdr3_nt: TGTGCCAGCACGGGACAGGGGGCTAAGAATTCACCCCTCCACTTT
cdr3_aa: CASTGQGAKNSPLHF

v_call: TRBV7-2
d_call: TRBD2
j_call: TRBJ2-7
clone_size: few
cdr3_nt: TGTGCCAGCAGCTTAGTAGCGGGAGGAACCTACGAGCAGTACTTC
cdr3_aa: CASSLVAGGTYEQYF

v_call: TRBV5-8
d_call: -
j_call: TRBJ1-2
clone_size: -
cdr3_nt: TGTGCCAGCAGCATACAGGCGTATGGCTACACCTTC
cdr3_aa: CASSIQAYGYTF

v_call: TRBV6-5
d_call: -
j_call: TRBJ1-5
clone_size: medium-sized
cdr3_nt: TGTGCCAGCAGTTACTCCATGGACAGTAATCAGCCCCAGCATTTT
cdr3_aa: CASSYSMDSNQPQHF

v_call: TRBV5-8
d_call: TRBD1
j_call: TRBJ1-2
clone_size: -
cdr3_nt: TGTGCCAGCAGCTACAGGGGTAGGGCAAAAGACTATGGCTACACCTTC
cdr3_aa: CASSYRGRAKDYGYTF

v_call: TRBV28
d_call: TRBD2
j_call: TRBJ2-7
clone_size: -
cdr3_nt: TGTGCCAGCAGTGCCGGGGGGGCGGCGTTCGAGCAGTACTTC
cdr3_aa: CASSAGGAAFEQYF

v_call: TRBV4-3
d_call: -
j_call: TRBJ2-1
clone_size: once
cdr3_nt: TGCGCCAGCAGCCAAGATTTATACAATGAGCAGTTCTTC
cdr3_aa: CASSQDLYNEQFF

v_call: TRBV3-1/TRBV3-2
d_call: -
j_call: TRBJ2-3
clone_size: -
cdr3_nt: TGTGCCAGCGGCCCTCGGGGAGGTACGCAGTATTTT
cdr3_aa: CASGPRGGTQYF

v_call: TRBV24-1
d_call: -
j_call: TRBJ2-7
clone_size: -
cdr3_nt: TGTGCCACCAGTGATTTGGTTTCTTCCGAGCAGTACTTC
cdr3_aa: CATSDLVSSEQYF

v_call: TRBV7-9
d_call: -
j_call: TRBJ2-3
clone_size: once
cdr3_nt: TGTGCCAGCAGCAGATCAGGGAACACAGATACGCAGTATTTT
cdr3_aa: CASSRSGNTDTQYF

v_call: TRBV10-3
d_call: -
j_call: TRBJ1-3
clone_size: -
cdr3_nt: TGTGCCATCTCGGGTGACGGAAACACCATATATTTT
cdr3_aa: CAISGDGNTIYF

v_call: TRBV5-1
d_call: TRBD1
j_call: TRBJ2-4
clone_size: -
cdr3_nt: TGCGCCAGCGCCTCCCAGGGGGCAGGGGGCATAAACATTCAGTACTTC
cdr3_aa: CASASQGAGGINIQYF

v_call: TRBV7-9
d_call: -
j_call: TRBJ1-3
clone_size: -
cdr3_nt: TGTGCCAGCAACTTAGGTGCGGGGACGGTCCTCTCTGGAAACACCATATATTTT
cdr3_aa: CASNLGAGTVLSGNTIYF

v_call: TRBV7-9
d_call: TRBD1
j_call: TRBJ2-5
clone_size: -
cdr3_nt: TGTGCCAGCAGCTTATGGACAGGGGCCCAAGAGACCCAGTACTTC
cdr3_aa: CASSLWTGAQETQYF

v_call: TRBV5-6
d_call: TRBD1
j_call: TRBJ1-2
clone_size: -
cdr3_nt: TGTGCCAGCAGCTTCGGACAGGGAGTTACTAACTATGGCTACACCTTC
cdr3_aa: CASSFGQGVTNYGYTF

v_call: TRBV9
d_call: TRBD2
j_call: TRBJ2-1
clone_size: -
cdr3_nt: TGTGCCAGCCTCCGAACCGGGACTAGCGGCACGAGCTCCTACAATGAGCAGTTCTTC
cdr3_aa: CASLRTGTSGTSSYNEQFF

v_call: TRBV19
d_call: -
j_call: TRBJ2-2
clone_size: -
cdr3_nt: TGTGCCAGTAGAGGTGGGACGGGGGAAACCGGGGAGCTGTTTTTT
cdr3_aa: CASRGGTGETGELFF

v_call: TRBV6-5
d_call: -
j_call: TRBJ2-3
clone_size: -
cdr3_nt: TGTGCCAGCAGTAAGAACCCGGGGGGCACAGATACGCAGTATTTT
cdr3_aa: CASSKNPGGTDTQYF

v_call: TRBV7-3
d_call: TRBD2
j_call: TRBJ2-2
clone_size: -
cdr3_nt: TGTGCCAGCAGCCTCCGAACGGGGGGGCGCACCGGGGAGCTGTTTTTT
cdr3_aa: CASSLRTGGRTGELFF

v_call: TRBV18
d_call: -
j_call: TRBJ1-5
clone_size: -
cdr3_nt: TGTGCCAGCTCACGAAACAGGGATCAGCCCCAGCATTTT
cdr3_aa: CASSRNRDQPQHF

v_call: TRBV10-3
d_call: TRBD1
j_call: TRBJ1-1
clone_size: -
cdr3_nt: TGTGCCATCAGTGGCGTGACAGGGGCGAACACTGAAGCTTTCTTT
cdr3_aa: CAISGVTGANTEAFF

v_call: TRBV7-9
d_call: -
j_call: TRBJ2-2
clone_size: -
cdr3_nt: TGTGCCAGCACCCTAGACATCCGGGAGATGGACACCGGGGAGCTGTTTTTT
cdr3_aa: CASTLDIREMDTGELFF

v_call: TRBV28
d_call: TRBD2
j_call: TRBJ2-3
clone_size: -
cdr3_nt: TGTGCCAGCAGTCGCAGTCTAGCGGGAGTGTCAGATACGCAGTATTTT
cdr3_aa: CASSRSLAGVSDTQYF

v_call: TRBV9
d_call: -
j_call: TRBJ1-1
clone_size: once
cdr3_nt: TGTGCCAGCAGCGCCCAAGTGGGCAGACCCCGCTTGGGAGCTTTCTTT
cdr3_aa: CASSAQVGRPRLGAFF

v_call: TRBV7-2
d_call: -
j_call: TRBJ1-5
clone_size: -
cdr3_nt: TGTGCCAGCAGCCACGGGGGGGGCAATCAGCCCCAGCATTTT
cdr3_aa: CASSHGGGNQPQHF

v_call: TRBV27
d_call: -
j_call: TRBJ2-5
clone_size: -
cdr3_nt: TGTGCCAGCAGTACTCGACAAGAACCGACCCAAGAGACCCAGTACTTC
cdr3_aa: CASSTRQEPTQETQYF

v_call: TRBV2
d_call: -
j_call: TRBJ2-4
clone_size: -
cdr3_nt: TGTGCCAGCAGGGCCAGGGTAACCAAAAACATTCAGTACTTC
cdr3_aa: CASRARVTKNIQYF

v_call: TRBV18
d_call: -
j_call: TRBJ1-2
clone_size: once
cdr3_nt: TGTGCCAGCTCACCTTTGACTGACTATGGCTACACCTTC
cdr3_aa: CASSPLTDYGYTF

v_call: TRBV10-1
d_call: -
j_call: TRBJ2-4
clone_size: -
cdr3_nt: TGCGCCAGCAGGATGGGGCTGAGATGGGGGCTTAGGGCCAAAAACATTCAGTACTTC
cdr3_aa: CASRMGLRWGLRAKNIQYF

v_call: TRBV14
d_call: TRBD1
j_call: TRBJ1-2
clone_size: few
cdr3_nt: TGTGCCAGCAGCCAAGGGACAGGGCCCTATGGCTACACCTTC
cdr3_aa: CASSQGTGPYGYTF

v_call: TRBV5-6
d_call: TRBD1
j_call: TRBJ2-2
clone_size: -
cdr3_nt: TGTGCCAGCAGCGTACAACAGGGGGCATATGGCACCGGGGAGCTGTTTTTT
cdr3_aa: CASSVQQGAYGTGELFF

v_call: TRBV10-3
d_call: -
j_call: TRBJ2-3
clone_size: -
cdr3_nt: TGTGCCATCAGTGACAACACAGATACGCAGTATTTT
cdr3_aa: CAISDNTDTQYF

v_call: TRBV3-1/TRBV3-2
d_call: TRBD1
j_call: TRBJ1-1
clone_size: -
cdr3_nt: TGTGCCAGCAGCCATCGACAGGGACCCACTGAAGCTTTCTTT
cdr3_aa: CASSHRQGPTEAFF

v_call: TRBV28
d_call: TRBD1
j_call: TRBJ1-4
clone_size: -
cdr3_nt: TGTGCCAGCAGCGCCGGGACAGGGTATTTTTCACCAACTAATGAAAAACTGTTTTTT
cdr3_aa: CASSAGTGYFSPTNEKLFF

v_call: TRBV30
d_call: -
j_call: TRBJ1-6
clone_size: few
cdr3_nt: TGTGCCTGGAGCGCTGGACAGAGCTCCTATAATTCACCCCTCCACTTT
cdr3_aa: CAWSAGQSSYNSPLHF

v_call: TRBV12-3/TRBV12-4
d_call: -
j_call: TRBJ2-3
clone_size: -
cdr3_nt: TGTGCCAGCAGTAGAAGACTCGGCGATACGCAGTATTTT
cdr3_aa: CASSRRLGDTQYF

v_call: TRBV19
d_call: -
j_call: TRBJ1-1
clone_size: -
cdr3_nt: TGTGCCAGTAGTAATCATGATAGTCCGCGTGAAGCTTTCTTT
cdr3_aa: CASSNHDSPREAFF

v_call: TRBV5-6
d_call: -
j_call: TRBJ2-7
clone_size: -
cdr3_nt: TGTGCCAGCAGCCGATCGACTTTCTACGAGCAGTACTTC
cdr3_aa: CASSRSTFYEQYF

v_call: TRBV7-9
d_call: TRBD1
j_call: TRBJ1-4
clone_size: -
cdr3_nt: TGTGCCAGCAGCGATAGTAGGGGGCGTAATGAAAAACTGTTTTTT
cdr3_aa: CASSDSRGRNEKLFF

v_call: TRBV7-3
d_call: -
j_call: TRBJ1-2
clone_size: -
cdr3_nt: TGTGCCAGCAGCCCAGGGTCTTATGGCCGATTGGGCTACACCTTC
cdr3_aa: CASSPGSYGRLGYTF

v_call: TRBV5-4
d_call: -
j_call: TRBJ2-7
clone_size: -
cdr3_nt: TGTGCCAGCAGCTTGCCAAGGTCAGGCAGCTCCTACGAGCAGTACTTC
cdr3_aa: CASSLPRSGSSYEQYF

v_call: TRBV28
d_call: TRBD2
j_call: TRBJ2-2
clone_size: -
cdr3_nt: TGTGCCAGCAGTACCTGGACTAGAGGGGGGGAGCTGTTTTTT
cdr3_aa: CASSTWTRGGELFF

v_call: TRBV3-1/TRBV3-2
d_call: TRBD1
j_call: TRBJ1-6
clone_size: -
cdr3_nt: TGTGCCAGCAGTCAAACTCCGGGACAGGGTAGCCCAGCCTATAATTCACCCCTCCACTTT
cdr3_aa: CASSQTPGQGSPAYNSPLHF

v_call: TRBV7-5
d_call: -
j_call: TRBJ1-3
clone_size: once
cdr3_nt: TGTGCCAGAAGCACCCGGACAGTAAGTTCCTCATCTGGAAACACCATATATTTT
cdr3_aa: CARSTRTVSSSSGNTIYF

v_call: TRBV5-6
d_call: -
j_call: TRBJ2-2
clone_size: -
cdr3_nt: TGTGCCAGCAGCCCGTCCACCGGGGAGCTGTTTTTT
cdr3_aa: CASSPSTGELFF

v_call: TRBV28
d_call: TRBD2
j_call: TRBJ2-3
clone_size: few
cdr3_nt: TGTGCCAGCAGGGACGGCGGGACTAGCGGGGTTACGCAGTATTTT
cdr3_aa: CASRDGGTSGVTQYF